This TCR beta chain was observed in a study of blood T cell repertoires in COVID-19 (TCRdb year 2020). For context, the study as a whole: Collaborator samples came from the United States, Italy and Spain and covered acute and convalescent phases of COVID-19. The material from the prospective study consisted of cDNA or gDNA derived from T cells, B-cell-depleted T cells, or PBMCs. The dataset comprised deeply sampled blood TCRbeta repertoires from subjects exposed to, actively infected with, or recovered from COVID-19. The repertoires were released in a freely available public database intended as a resource for research on the immune response to SARS-CoV-2. The samples were drawn from the first 160 participants of the ongoing ImmuneRACE study and from roughly 1,300 subjects provided by 6 global collaborators. Sample metadata almost always included a de-identified subject ID, COVID-19 status, age in years and sex. HLA class I and class II types, where available, came from metadata supplied by the sample provider rather than from assay-based typing.

Per the germline V gene (reference sequence), LNHDA is the CDR1 and SQIVND is the CDR2. The CDR3 holds 18 amino acids from the cysteine to the phenylalanine. The read is trimmed to its CDR3 DNA, 54 bases read in frame from base 1. Ends trimmed: V by 4 bases, J by 0 bases; bases unmatched to a gene: 9. With respect to this clone: Which antigen it targets is not known. Nothing much larger sits one base from this clone, and base qualities are not available.

General conclusions and limits of the study: Clinical and demographic metadata were provided uncurated, with the amount varying by source and participant.

Collaborating institutions collected whole blood in K2EDTA tubes following their own protocols. Collaborator samples were shipped for TCRbeta analysis as frozen whole blood, isolated PBMCs, or DNA extracted from either sample type. TCRbeta CDR3 regions were amplified from genomic DNA by means of the immunoSEQ Assay, a bias-controlled multiplex PCR. The authors' analysis ran thus. The number of nucleated cells in each sample was estimated by amplification of reference gene primers within the assay. Sequence reads were collapsed and filtered to measure the absolute abundance of every unique TCRbeta CDR3 rearrangement. For each sample, productive Simpson clonality was calculated by taking the square root of Simpson's diversity index across productive rearrangements. As stored in TCRdb, this immuneACCESS dataset retains in-frame rearrangements with V and J assigned. A fraction of the clones does not appear; measured against another copy, unresolved V genes explain less than half of the discrepancy, and the remainder lacks a known reason. The V and J calls and clone size come from that table; D and trimming were worked out from the DNA. This sample has around 140,000 clones in its table, and 80% to 90% of those were observed once. 2% to 2.5% of the sample goes to the ten largest clones.

The chain is encoded by TRBV19 joined to TRBJ2-3; 11 bases in the middle match TRBD2. The sequenced sample consisted of peripheral blood. The receptor was derived from a man aged 45 to 65 with active COVID-19. This receptor has the CDR3 CASSTTSGGVSSTDTQYF. The bases read TGTGCCAGTAGTACTACTAGCGGGGGAGTTTCTAGCACAGATACGCAGTATTTT. Extended through the reference TRBV19 and TRBJ2-3 proteins, this CDR3 yields the full variable domain: DGGITQSPKYLFRKEGQNVTLSCEQNLNHDAMYWYRQDPGQGLRLIYYSQIVNDFQKGDIAEGYSVSREKKESFPLTVTSAQKNPTAFYLCASSTTSGGVSSTDTQYFGPGTRLTVL.